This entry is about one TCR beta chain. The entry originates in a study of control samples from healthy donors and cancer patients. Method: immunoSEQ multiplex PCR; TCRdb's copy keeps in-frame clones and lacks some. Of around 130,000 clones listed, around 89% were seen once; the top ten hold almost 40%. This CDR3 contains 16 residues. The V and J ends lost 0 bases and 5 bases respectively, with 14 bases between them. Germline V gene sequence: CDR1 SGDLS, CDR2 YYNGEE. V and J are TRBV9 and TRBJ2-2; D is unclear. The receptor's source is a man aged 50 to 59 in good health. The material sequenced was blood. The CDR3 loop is CASSVAPVERTGELFF. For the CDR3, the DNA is TGTGCCAGCAGCGTAGCCCCGGTTGAAAGAACCGGGGAGCTGTTTTTT.